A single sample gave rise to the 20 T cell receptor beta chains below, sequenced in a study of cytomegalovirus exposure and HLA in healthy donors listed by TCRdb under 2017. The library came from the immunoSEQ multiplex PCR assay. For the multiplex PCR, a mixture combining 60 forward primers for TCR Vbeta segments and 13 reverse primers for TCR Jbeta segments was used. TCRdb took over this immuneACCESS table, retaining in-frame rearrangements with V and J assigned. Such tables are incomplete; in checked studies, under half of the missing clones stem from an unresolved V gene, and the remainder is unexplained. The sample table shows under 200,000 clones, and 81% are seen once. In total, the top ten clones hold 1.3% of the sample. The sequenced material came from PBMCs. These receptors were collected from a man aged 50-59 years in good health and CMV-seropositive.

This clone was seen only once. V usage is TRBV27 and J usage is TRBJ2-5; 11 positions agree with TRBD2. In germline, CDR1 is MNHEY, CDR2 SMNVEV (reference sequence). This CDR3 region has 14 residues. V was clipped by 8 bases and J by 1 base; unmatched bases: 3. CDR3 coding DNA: TGTGCCAGCTGGGGACTAGCGGCCCAAGAGACCCAGTACTTC. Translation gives CASWGLAAQETQYF.

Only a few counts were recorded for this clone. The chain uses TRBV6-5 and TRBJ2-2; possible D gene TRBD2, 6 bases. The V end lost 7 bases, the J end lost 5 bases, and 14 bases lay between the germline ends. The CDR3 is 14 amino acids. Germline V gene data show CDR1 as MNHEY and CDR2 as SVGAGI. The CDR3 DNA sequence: TGTGCCAGCACCACGATACTAGCTACCGGGGAGCTGTTTTTT. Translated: CASTTILATGELFF.

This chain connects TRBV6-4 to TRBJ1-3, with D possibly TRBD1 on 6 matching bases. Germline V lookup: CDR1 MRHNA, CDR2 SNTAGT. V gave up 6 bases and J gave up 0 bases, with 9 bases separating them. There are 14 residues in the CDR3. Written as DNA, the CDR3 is TGTGCCAGCAGGGACAGCTGCTCTGGAAACACCATATATTTT. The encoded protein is CASRDSCSGNTIYF.

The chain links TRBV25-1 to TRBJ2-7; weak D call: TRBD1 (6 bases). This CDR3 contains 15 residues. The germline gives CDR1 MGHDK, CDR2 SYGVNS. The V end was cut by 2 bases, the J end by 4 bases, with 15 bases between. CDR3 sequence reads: CASSERAGVIYEQYF. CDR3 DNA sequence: TGTGCCAGCAGTGAACGGGCAGGGGTGATTTACGAGCAGTACTTC.

DNA for the CDR3: TGTGCCAGCAGCTTAGACGGCGGGAGGGCATACGAGCAGTACTTC. Translation gives CASSLDGGRAYEQYF. This chain connects TRBV7-2 to TRBJ2-7; 9 bases fit TRBD2. Germline CDR1 and CDR2: SGHTA and FQGNSA. Trimming cost V 1 base and J 4 bases; bases outside gene matches: 5. The CDR3 has 15 residues.

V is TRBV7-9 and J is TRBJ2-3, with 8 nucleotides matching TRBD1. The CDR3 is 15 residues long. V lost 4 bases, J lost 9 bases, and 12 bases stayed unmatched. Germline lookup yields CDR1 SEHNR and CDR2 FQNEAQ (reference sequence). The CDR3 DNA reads TGTGCCAGCAGCTGGGACCGAGCAGGGGGCCAGACGCAGTATTTT. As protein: CASSWDRAGGQTQYF.

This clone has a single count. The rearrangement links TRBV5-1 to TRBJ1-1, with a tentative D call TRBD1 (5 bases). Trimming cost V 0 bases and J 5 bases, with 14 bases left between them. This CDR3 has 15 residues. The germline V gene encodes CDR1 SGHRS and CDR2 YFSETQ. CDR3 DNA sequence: TGCGCCAGCAGCTTGGTCCTTGGGGGAGGTACTGAAGCTTTCTTT. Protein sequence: CASSLVLGGGTEAFF.

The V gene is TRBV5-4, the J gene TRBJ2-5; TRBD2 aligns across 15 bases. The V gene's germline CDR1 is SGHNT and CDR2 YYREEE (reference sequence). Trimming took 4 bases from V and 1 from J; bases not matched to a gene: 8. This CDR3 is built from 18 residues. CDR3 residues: CASSPGLAGGGAQETQYF. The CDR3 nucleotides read TGTGCCAGCAGCCCGGGACTAGCGGGAGGAGGGGCCCAAGAGACCCAGTACTTC. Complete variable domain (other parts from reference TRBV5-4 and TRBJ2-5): ETGVTQSPTHLIKTRGQQVTLRCSSQSGHNTVSWYQQALGQGPQFIFQYYREEENGRGNFPPRFSGLQFPNYSSELNVNALELDDSALYLCASSPGLAGGGAQETQYFGPGTRLLVL.

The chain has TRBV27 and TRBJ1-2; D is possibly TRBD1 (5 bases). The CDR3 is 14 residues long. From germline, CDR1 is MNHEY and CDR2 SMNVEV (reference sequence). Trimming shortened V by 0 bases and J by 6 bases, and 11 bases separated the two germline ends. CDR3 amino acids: CASSLSPHRNGYTF. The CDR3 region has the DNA TGTGCCAGCAGTTTATCTCCCCACAGGAATGGCTACACCTTC.

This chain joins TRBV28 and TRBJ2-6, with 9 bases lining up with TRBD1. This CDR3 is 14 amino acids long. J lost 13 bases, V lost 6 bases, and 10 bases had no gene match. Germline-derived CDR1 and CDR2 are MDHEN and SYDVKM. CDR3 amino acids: CASSLDRGTEVLTF. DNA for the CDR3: TGTGCCAGCAGCTTAGACAGGGGGACAGAAGTCCTGACTTTC.

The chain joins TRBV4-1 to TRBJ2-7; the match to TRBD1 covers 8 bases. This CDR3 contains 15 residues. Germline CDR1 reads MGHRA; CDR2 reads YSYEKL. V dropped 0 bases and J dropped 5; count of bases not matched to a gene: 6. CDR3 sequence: CASSQEGQVTNEQYF. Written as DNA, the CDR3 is TGCGCCAGCAGCCAAGAGGGACAGGTCACCAACGAGCAGTACTTC.

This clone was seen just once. The CDR3 sequence: CSVAENGETQYF. Here the CDR3 DNA reads TGCAGCGTTGCCGAAAACGGAGAGACCCAGTACTTC. The rearrangement joins TRBV29-1 to TRBJ2-5; no firm D call. Germline CDR1 SQVTM, CDR2 ANQGSEA. The CDR3 loop spans 12 amino acids. Trimming shortened V by 4 bases and J by 4 bases, and 10 bases separated the two germline ends. Complete variable domain (other parts from reference TRBV29-1 and TRBJ2-5): SAVISQKPSRDICQRGTSLTIQCQVDSQVTMMFWYRQQPGQSLTLIATANQGSEATYESGFVIDKFPISRPNLTFSTLTVSNMSPEDSSIYLCSVAENGETQYFGPGTRLLVL.

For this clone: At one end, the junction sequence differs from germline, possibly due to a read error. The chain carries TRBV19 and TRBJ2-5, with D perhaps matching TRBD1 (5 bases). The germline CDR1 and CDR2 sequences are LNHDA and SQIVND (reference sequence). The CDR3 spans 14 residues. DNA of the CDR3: TGTGCCAGTAGTAGGGGCAAGGTCGCAGAGACGCAGTACTTC. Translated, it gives CASSRGKVAETQYF. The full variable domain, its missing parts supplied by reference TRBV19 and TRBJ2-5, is DGGITQSPKYLFRKEGQNVTLSCEQNLNHDAMYWYRQDPGQGLRLIYYSQIVNDFQKGDIAEGYSVSREKKESFPLTVTSAQKNPTAFYLCASSRGKVAETQYFGPGTRLLVL.

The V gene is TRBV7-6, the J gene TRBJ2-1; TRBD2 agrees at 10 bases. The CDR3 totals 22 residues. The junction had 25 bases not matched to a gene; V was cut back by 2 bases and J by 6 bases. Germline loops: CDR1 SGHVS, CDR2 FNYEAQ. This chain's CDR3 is CASSLRGPYRAGGPVVGNEQFF. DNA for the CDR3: TGTGCCAGCAGCTTAAGGGGCCCCTACAGAGCGGGAGGGCCAGTTGTAGGCAATGAGCAGTTCTTC.

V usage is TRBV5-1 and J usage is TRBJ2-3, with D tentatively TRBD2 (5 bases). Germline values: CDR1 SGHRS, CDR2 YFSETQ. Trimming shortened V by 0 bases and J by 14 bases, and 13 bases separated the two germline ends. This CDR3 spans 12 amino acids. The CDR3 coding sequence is TGCGCCAGCAGCTTGGCTAACCGGGAACGGTATTTT. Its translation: CASSLANRERYF.

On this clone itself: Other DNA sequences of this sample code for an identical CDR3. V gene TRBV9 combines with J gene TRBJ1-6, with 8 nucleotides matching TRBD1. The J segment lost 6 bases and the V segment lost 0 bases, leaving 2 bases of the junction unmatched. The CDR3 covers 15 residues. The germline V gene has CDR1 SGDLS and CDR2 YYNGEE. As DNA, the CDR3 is TGTGCCAGCAGCGTAGATGGACAGGGTAATTCACCCCTCCACTTT. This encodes CASSVDGQGNSPLHF.

The CDR3 loop is CASSGAGNEQFF. DNA for the CDR3: TGTGCCAGCAGCGGAGCTGGAAATGAGCAGTTCTTC. The genes are TRBV7-3 and TRBJ2-1, with D unclear. The CDR3 extends over 12 amino acids. V lost 5 bases and J lost 7, with 9 bases in between. Germline V lookup: CDR1 SGHTA, CDR2 FQGTGA.

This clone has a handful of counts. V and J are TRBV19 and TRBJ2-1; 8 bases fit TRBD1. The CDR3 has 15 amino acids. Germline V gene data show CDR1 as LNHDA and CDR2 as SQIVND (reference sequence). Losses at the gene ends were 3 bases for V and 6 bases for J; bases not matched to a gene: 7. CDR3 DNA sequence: TGTGCCAGTAGTATCTCACACACAGGGGGCAATGAGCAGTTCTTC. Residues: CASSISHTGGNEQFF.

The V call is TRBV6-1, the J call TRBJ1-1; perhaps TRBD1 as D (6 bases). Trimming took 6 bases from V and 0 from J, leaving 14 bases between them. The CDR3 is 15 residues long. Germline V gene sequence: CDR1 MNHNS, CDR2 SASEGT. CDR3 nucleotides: TGTGCCAGCAGCAAAGCACAGGGCCTGAACACTGAAGCTTTCTTT. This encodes CASSKAQGLNTEAFF.

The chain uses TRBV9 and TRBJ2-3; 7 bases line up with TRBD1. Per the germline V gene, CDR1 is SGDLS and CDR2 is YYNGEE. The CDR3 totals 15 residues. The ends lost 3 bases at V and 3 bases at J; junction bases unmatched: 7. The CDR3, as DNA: TGTGCCAGCAGCGAAGTAGGGGGCTGGACAGATACGCAGTATTTT. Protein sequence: CASSEVGGWTDTQYF.